One sample yielded the 6 T cell receptor beta chains listed below, sequenced in a study of blood T cell repertoires in COVID-19. Profiling relied on immunoSEQ multiplex PCR, and the TCRdb table lists in-frame clones only, not all of them. This sample yields around 230,000 clones, of which roughly 85% are seen a single time; 2% to 3% belongs to the top ten. The specimen sequenced was peripheral blood. The receptors here all came from a woman in her forties with active or convalescent COVID-19.

The chain joins TRBV4-3 to TRBJ1-1; D perhaps matches TRBD1 (6 bases). CDR1 is LGHNA and CDR2 is YSLEER in the germline V gene. The CDR3 loop spans 13 amino acids. The V gene lost 1 base and the J gene lost 6 bases, with 9 bases spanning the gap. CDR3 in amino acids: CASSQAGTSEAFF. The CDR3 DNA sequence: TGCGCCAGCAGCCAAGCAGGGACATCTGAAGCTTTCTTT.

This chain uses TRBV4-3 with TRBJ2-7, with 9 bases that match TRBD2. Trimming took 0 bases from V and 0 from J; bases not matched to a gene: 3. CDR1 is LGHNA and CDR2 is YSLEER in the germline V gene. There are 16 residues in the CDR3. Here the CDR3 reads CASSQEGTSLSYEQYF. The DNA of the CDR3 is TGCGCCAGCAGCCAAGAAGGGACTAGCCTCTCCTACGAGCAGTACTTC.

The chain links TRBV9 to TRBJ1-4; the match to TRBD1 covers 7 bases. The ends lost 3 bases at V and 0 bases at J; junction bases unmatched: 5. The CDR3 has 16 amino acids. CDR1 is SGDLS, CDR2 YYNGEE, per germline. CDR3 bases: TGTGCCAGCAGCGCCGGGACAGTGTCAACTAATGAAAAACTGTTTTTT. This codes for CASSAGTVSTNEKLFF.

This rearrangement joins TRBV9 to TRBJ1-3; TRBD1 is a possible D gene (6 bases). CDR1 and CDR2 from the germline V gene are SGDLS and YYNGEE. The CDR3 is made up of 17 amino acids. Trimming shortened V by 4 bases and J by 0 bases, and 17 bases separated the two germline ends. CDR3 nucleotides: TGTGCCAGCAGCTACTCCGACAGGCAGAGCTCTGGAAACACCATATATTTT. Its translation is CASSYSDRQSSGNTIYF. The variable domain in full, with the rest retrieved from reference TRBV9 and TRBJ1-3, is DSGVTQTPKHLITATGQRVTLRCSPRSGDLSVYWYQQSLDQGLQFLIQYYNGEERAKGNILERFSAQQFPDLHSELNLSSLELGDSALYFCASSYSDRQSSGNTIYFGEGSWLTVV.

As DNA, the CDR3 is TGCGCCAGCAGGGATAGACAGGTCGAGCAGTACTTC. Translation: CASRDRQVEQYF. The chain couples TRBV5-1 to TRBJ2-7; D is possibly TRBD1 (6 bases). CDR1 is SGHRS and CDR2 is YFSETQ in the germline V gene. The CDR3 sequence is 12 residues long. The V and J ends lost 5 bases and 6 bases respectively, with 12 bases between them.

The genes are TRBV10-3 and TRBJ2-2; 9 bases are a match to TRBD2. This CDR3 is 15 amino acids long. Germline loops: CDR1 ENHRY, CDR2 SYGVKD. After removal of 6 bases from V and 3 bases from J, the junction contained 5 bases not matched to a gene. CDR3 nucleotides: TGTGCCATCAGAGTTGGACTAGCGTACACCGGGGAGCTGTTTTTT. The encoded protein is CAIRVGLAYTGELFF.